This is a list of T cell receptor beta chains from one sample in a study of blood T cells in healthy people across ages. Via MiXCR, TCRdb re-called the 5' RACE reads, giving one row per CDR3 protein. Found here are about 1,600,000 distinct CDR3 sequences, around 39% of them singletons; the top ten hold 7.9%. What was sequenced was blood. Receptor source: a woman under 30 in good health. The CDR3 runs from the conserved cysteine through the conserved F or W. Fields, in order: J gene, clone size, V gene, CDR3 length, CDR3 protein. Some rows have no size entry. The others give once, few or many, or a class for an expanded clone.

J gene: TRBJ1-1; clone size: -; V gene: TRBV5-1; CDR3 length: 15; CDR3 protein: CASTMDRVGETEAFF
J gene: TRBJ2-2; clone size: -; V gene: TRBV6-6; CDR3 length: 13; CDR3 protein: CACTRSNTGELFF
J gene: TRBJ2-3; clone size: -; V gene: TRBV3-1; CDR3 length: 21; CDR3 protein: CASSHRTSGGQNLGGTDTQYF
J gene: TRBJ2-3; clone size: once; V gene: TRBV3-1; CDR3 length: 15; CDR3 protein: CASSPPHTSADMQYF
J gene: TRBJ2-1; clone size: few; V gene: TRBV20-1; CDR3 length: 16; CDR3 protein: CSARDLGGAVYNEQFF
J gene: TRBJ2-1; clone size: few; V gene: TRBV12-3/TRBV12-4; CDR3 length: 16; CDR3 protein: CASSLDRGREDLEQFF
J gene: TRBJ2-1; clone size: -; V gene: TRBV11-1; CDR3 length: 15; CDR3 protein: CASSLPGTGKDEQFF
J gene: TRBJ2-3; clone size: -; V gene: TRBV7-9; CDR3 length: 14; CDR3 protein: CASSLGLVVDTQYF
J gene: TRBJ2-1; clone size: few; V gene: TRBV12-5; CDR3 length: 10; CDR3 protein: CASGLYEQFF
J gene: TRBJ2-7; clone size: many; V gene: TRBV30; CDR3 length: 14; CDR3 protein: CAWGDGGKVDEQYF
J gene: -; clone size: few; V gene: TRBV7-2; CDR3 length: 15; CDR3 protein: CASSLRASGVYEQYF
J gene: TRBJ2-3; clone size: -; V gene: TRBV12-5; CDR3 length: 17; CDR3 protein: CASGLSQAQFGTDTQYF
J gene: TRBJ2-3; clone size: few; V gene: TRBV20-1; CDR3 length: 14; CDR3 protein: CSARRRGGTDTQYF
J gene: TRBJ2-4; clone size: -; V gene: TRBV5-6; CDR3 length: 13; CDR3 protein: CASSLVSENIQYF
J gene: TRBJ2-7; clone size: few; V gene: TRBV20-1; CDR3 length: 14; CDR3 protein: CSAKKGGRTYEQYF
J gene: TRBJ2-5; clone size: -; V gene: TRBV9; CDR3 length: 18; CDR3 protein: CAGSGRPKLAGGVNEQYF
J gene: TRBJ2-3; clone size: -; V gene: TRBV20-1; CDR3 length: 14; CDR3 protein: CSARVSGATDTQYF
J gene: TRBJ2-5; clone size: -; V gene: TRBV25-1; CDR3 length: 16; CDR3 protein: CASSHDRKTIYNEQYF
J gene: TRBJ2-5; clone size: -; V gene: TRBV27; CDR3 length: 15; CDR3 protein: CASTSTGTLRNEQYF
J gene: TRBJ2-1; clone size: -; V gene: TRBV6-5; CDR3 length: 13; CDR3 protein: CASSPPDLWEQFF
J gene: TRBJ2-1; clone size: -; V gene: TRBV20-1; CDR3 length: 16; CDR3 protein: CSARDLSASGFYEQFF
J gene: TRBJ2-5; clone size: few; V gene: TRBV6-1; CDR3 length: 14; CDR3 protein: CASRAGTARETQYF
J gene: TRBJ2-5; clone size: -; V gene: TRBV5-1; CDR3 length: 13; CDR3 protein: CAGRTSIGETQYF
J gene: TRBJ2-5; clone size: -; V gene: TRBV3-1; CDR3 length: 14; CDR3 protein: CASSQELVQETQYF
J gene: TRBJ2-3; clone size: -; V gene: TRBV9; CDR3 length: 16; CDR3 protein: CASSTLGTFYTDTQYF
J gene: -; clone size: -; V gene: TRBV20-1; CDR3 length: 14; CDR3 protein: CSAEKTGGIETQYF
J gene: TRBJ2-6; clone size: -; V gene: TRBV2; CDR3 length: 19; CDR3 protein: CASSGYREIGLSGANVLTF
J gene: TRBJ2-7; clone size: -; V gene: TRBV3-1; CDR3 length: 16; CDR3 protein: CASSLHKASGIYEQYF
J gene: TRBJ2-1; clone size: few; V gene: TRBV25-1; CDR3 length: 12; CDR3 protein: CASSEYSGLTFF
J gene: TRBJ2-7; clone size: few; V gene: TRBV9; CDR3 length: 15; CDR3 protein: CASSVGHVGSYEQYF
J gene: TRBJ2-1; clone size: -; V gene: TRBV20-1; CDR3 length: 12; CDR3 protein: CSARRDNNEQFF
J gene: TRBJ1-1; clone size: few; V gene: TRBV5-6; CDR3 length: 16; CDR3 protein: CASSFGGGILNTEAFF
J gene: TRBJ2-1; clone size: many; V gene: TRBV10-3; CDR3 length: 15; CDR3 protein: CAINKGQGGYNEQFF
J gene: TRBJ2-3; clone size: -; V gene: TRBV5-1; CDR3 length: 17; CDR3 protein: CASSLIWAGGSTDTQYF
J gene: TRBJ2-2; clone size: -; V gene: TRBV27; CDR3 length: 16; CDR3 protein: CASTRGAPLTTGELFF
J gene: TRBJ2-2; clone size: -; V gene: TRBV12-3/TRBV12-4; CDR3 length: 14; CDR3 protein: CASSLAGVYRELFF
J gene: TRBJ2-1; clone size: -; V gene: TRBV14; CDR3 length: 12; CDR3 protein: CASSPISHEQIF
J gene: TRBJ1-1; clone size: -; V gene: TRBV20-1; CDR3 length: 14; CDR3 protein: CSARDGGASTEAFF
J gene: TRBJ2-7; clone size: few; V gene: TRBV7-2; CDR3 length: 16; CDR3 protein: CASSLDRGILSREQYF
J gene: TRBJ1-2; clone size: few; V gene: TRBV10-3; CDR3 length: 13; CDR3 protein: CAITTGPSGGYTF
J gene: TRBJ2-1; clone size: -; V gene: TRBV4-2; CDR3 length: 15; CDR3 protein: CVSSQDRASYNEQFF
J gene: TRBJ2-3; clone size: -; V gene: TRBV2; CDR3 length: 15; CDR3 protein: CASREGVYSTDTQYF
J gene: TRBJ1-1; clone size: -; V gene: TRBV7-9; CDR3 length: 15; CDR3 protein: CASSLAQTVNTEAFF
J gene: TRBJ2-6; clone size: few; V gene: TRBV12-3/TRBV12-4; CDR3 length: 14; CDR3 protein: CASGRNSGANVLTF
J gene: TRBJ2-4; clone size: once; V gene: TRBV6-1; CDR3 length: 15; CDR3 protein: CASSEGSAAKNIQYF
J gene: TRBJ1-2; clone size: -; V gene: TRBV12-3/TRBV12-4; CDR3 length: 13; CDR3 protein: CASSLRALYGYTF
J gene: TRBJ2-3; clone size: -; V gene: TRBV6-1; CDR3 length: 15; CDR3 protein: CASSGTSGFADTQYF
J gene: TRBJ1-1; clone size: -; V gene: TRBV6-5; CDR3 length: 16; CDR3 protein: CASSYHGRGWETEAFF
J gene: TRBJ1-2; clone size: -; V gene: TRBV14; CDR3 length: 15; CDR3 protein: CASSEPRGRVYGYTF
J gene: TRBJ2-5; clone size: few; V gene: TRBV20-1; CDR3 length: 15; CDR3 protein: CSAREAAGDGTEQYF
J gene: TRBJ2-1; clone size: -; V gene: TRBV6-6; CDR3 length: 14; CDR3 protein: CAIATGDSYNEQFF
J gene: TRBJ2-5; clone size: few; V gene: TRBV29-1; CDR3 length: 12; CDR3 protein: CSGDRGDETQYF
J gene: TRBJ2-7; clone size: few; V gene: TRBV11-2; CDR3 length: 18; CDR3 protein: CASSLVSPSLFDSYEQYF
J gene: TRBJ2-3; clone size: few; V gene: TRBV6-5; CDR3 length: 16; CDR3 protein: CASRPLTSGFTDTQYF
J gene: TRBJ1-4; clone size: once; V gene: TRBV18; CDR3 length: 15; CDR3 protein: CASSPQGAVNEKLFF
J gene: TRBJ1-2; clone size: -; V gene: TRBV14; CDR3 length: 17; CDR3 protein: CASSQESAGIHLYGYTF
J gene: TRBJ2-3; clone size: -; V gene: TRBV30; CDR3 length: 12; CDR3 protein: CAWMVRGDTQYF